This note documents a single T cell receptor (beta chain) sequence. Germline CDR1 LNHNV, CDR2 YYDKDF (reference sequence). This CDR3 contains 14 residues. V lost 1 base, J lost 6 bases, and 11 bases lay in between. The entry originates in a study of blood T cell repertoires in COVID-19. As originally analysed: Estimation of nucleated cell counts relied on the amplification of reference gene primers. Repertoires were generated with immunoSEQ multiplex PCR, while TCRdb's copy carries only in-frame clones and drops some. V and J calls and clone size are given by that table; D and trimming were obtained from the DNA. The sample yields 90,000 to 110,000 clones, about four fifths seen once.

The TCR was taken from an elderly woman with acute or convalescent COVID-19. V and J are TRBV15 and TRBJ2-3; TRBD2 is a possible D gene (6 bases). Sequencing used peripheral blood. CDR3 sequence (DNA): TGTGCCACCAGCAGAGGTCCGGGAGAGGATACGCAGTATTTT. As protein: CATSRGPGEDTQYF.